What follows describes a single T cell receptor (beta chain). In the authors' methods: The authors estimated nucleated cell counts from reference gene primer amplification. Some clones are missing from TCRdb's copy, which holds only in-frame ones; the method was immunoSEQ multiplex PCR. Clonal size and the V and J genes are those of that table, whereas D and trimming came from the DNA. Of approximately 160,000 clones in the sample, roughly nine tenths were seen once. This sample is drawn from a study of blood T cell repertoires in COVID-19. About the research overall: Nucleic acid was either cDNA or gDNA, and it came from T cells, B-cell-depleted T cells, or PBMCs.

Clinical history reported by participants formed the basis on which cohorts were assigned. Unmatched junction bases numbered 5, after V lost 0 bases and J lost 0 bases. The CDR3 length is 17 residues. Germline values: CDR1 GTSNPN, CDR2 SVGIG (reference sequence). The clonotype was recovered from a woman aged 45-60 years who had recovered from COVID-19. The sample was PBMCs or T cells enriched from blood (not recorded which). This chain uses TRBV30 with TRBJ2-1; 10 bases align to TRBD2. CDR3 residues: CAWSVLRTSGSYNEQFF. The CDR3 DNA reads as TGTGCCTGGAGTGTACTCAGGACTAGCGGCTCCTACAATGAGCAGTTCTTC.